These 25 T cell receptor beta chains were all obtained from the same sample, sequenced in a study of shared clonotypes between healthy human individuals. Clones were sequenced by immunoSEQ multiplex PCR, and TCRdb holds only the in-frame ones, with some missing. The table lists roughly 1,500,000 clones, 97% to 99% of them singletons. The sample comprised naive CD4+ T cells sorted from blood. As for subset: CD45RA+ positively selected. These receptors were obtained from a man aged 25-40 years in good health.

The CDR3 region has the DNA TGTGCCAGCAGCGTTTCAGGGATGAACACTGAAGCTTTCTTT. This translates into CASSVSGMNTEAFF. The V gene is TRBV9, the J gene TRBJ1-1; perhaps TRBD1 as D (5 bases). The CDR3 sequence is 14 residues long. With 2 bases removed from V and 0 bases from J, the gap between germline ends came to 8 bases. Germline V gene sequence: CDR1 SGDLS, CDR2 YYNGEE.

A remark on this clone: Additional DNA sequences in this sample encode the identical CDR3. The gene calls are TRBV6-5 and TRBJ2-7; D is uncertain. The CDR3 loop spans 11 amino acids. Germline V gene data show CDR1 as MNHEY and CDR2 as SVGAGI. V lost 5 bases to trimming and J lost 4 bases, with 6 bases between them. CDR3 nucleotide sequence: TGTGCCAGCAGTACTGGATACGAGCAGTACTTC. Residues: CASSTGYEQYF.

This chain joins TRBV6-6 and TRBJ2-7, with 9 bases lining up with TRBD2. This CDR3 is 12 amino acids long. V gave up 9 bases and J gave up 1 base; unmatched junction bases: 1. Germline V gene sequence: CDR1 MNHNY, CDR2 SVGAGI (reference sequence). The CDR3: CASSGSSYEQYF. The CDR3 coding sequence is TGTGCCAGTAGCGGGAGTTCCTACGAGCAGTACTTC.

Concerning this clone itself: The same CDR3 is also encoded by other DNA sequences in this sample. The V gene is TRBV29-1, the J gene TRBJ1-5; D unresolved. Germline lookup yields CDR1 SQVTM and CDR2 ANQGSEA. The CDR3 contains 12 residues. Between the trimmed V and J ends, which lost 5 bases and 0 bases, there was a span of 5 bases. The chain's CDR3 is CSVSNSNQPQHF. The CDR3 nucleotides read TGCAGCGTTTCGAATAGCAATCAGCCCCAGCATTTT.

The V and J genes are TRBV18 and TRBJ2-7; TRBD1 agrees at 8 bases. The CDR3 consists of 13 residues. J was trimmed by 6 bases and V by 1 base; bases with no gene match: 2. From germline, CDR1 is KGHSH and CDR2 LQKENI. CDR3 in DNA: TGTGCCAGCTCACCACTGGACAGGGCCGAGCAGTACTTC. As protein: CASSPLDRAEQYF.

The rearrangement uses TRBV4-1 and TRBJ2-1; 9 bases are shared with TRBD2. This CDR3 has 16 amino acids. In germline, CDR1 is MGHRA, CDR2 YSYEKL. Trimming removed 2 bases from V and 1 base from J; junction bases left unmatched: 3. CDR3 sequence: CASSQPSGDSYNEQFF. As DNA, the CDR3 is TGCGCCAGCAGCCAACCTAGCGGGGATTCCTACAATGAGCAGTTCTTC.

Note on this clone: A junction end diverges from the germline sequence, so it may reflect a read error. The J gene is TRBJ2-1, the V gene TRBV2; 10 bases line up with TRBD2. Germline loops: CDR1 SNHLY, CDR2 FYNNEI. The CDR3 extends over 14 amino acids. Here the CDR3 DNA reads TGTGCCAGCAGTAAAGCGGGAGGGTACAATGAGCAGTTCTTC. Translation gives CASSKAGGYNEQFF.

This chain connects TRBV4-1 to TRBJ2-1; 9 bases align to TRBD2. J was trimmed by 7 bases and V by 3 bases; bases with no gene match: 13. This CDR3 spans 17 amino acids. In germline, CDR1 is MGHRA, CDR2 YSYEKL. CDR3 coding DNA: TGCGCCAGCAGCCACCTTCTAGGCCTAGCGGGAAGGAATGAGCAGTTCTTC. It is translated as CASSHLLGLAGRNEQFF.

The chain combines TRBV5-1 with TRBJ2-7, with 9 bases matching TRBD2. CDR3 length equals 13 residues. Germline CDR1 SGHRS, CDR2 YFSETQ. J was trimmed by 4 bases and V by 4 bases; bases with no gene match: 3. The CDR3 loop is CASSPSGDYEQYF. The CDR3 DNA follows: TGCGCCAGCAGCCCTAGCGGGGATTACGAGCAGTACTTC.

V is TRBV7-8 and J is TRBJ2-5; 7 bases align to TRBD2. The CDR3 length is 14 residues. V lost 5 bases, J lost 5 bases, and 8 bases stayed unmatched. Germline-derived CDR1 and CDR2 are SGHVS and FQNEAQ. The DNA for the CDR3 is TGTGCCAGCAGCGCCCACGGGGGGAGGGAGACCCAGTACTTC. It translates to CASSAHGGRETQYF.

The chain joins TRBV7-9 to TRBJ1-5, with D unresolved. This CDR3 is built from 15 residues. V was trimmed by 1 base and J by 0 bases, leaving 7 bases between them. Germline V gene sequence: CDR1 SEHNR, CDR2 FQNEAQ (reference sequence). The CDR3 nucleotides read TGTGCCAGCAGCTTAGACAGTTATAGCAATCAGCCCCAGCATTTT. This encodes CASSLDSYSNQPQHF.

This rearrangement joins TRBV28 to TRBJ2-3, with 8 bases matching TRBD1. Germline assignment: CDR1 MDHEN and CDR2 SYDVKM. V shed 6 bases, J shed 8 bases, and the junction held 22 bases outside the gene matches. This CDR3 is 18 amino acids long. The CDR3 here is CASRPPRTGTHKRVTQYF. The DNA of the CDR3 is TGTGCCAGCAGGCCGCCTAGGACAGGGACACATAAACGGGTTACGCAGTATTTT. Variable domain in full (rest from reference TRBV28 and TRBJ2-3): DVKVTQSSRYLVKRTGEKVFLECVQDMDHENMFWYRQDPGLGLRLIYFSYDVKMKEKGDIPEGYSVSREKKERFSLILESASTNQTSMYLCASRPPRTGTHKRVTQYFGPGTRLTVL.

CDR3 coding DNA: TGTGCCAGTACTCCCCGAGGCACCGGGGGCAATGAGCAGTTCTTC. Its protein product is CASTPRGTGGNEQFF. This chain connects TRBV19 to TRBJ2-1; D is perhaps TRBD2 (6 bases). V was trimmed by 7 bases and J by 6 bases, leaving 19 bases between them. Germline values: CDR1 LNHDA, CDR2 SQIVND (reference sequence). This CDR3 region has 15 residues.

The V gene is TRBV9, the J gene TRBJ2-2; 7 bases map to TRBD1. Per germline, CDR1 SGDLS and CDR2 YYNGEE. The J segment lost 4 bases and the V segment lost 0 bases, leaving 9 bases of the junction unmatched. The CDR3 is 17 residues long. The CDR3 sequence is CASSVEGDSLVTGELFF. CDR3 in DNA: TGTGCCAGCAGCGTAGAAGGGGACAGCTTAGTCACCGGGGAGCTGTTTTTT.

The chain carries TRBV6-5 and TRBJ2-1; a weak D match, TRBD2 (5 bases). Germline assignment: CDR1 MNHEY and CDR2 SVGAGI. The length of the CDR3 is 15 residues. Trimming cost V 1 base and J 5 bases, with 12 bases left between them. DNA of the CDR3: TGTGCCAGCAGTTACTTTAGAGGGTCTCACAATGAGCAGTTCTTC. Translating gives CASSYFRGSHNEQFF.

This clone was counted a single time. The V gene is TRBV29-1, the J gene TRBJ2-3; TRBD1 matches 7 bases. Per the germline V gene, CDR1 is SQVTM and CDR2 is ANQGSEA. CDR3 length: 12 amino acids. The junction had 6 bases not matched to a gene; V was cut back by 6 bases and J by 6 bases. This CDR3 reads CSVVTGLDTQYF. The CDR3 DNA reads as TGCAGCGTCGTGACAGGGCTGGATACGCAGTATTTT.

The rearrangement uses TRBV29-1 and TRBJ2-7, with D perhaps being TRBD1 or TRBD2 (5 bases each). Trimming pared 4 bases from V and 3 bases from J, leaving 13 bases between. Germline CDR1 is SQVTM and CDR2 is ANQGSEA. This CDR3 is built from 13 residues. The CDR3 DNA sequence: TGCAGCGTTGTCCGGGACCGAGACTACGAGCAGTACTTC. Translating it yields CSVVRDRDYEQYF.

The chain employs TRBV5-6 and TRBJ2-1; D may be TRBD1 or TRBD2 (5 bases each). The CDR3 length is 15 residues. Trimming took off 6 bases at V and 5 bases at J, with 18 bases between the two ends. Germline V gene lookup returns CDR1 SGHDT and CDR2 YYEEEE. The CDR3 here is CASIPLTGGNNEQFF. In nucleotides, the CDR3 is TGTGCCAGCATCCCCTTGACTGGGGGTAACAATGAGCAGTTCTTC. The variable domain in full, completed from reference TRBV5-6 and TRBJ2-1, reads DAGVTQSPTHLIKTRGQQVTLRCSPKSGHDTVSWYQQALGQGPQFIFQYYEEEERQRGNFPDRFSGHQFPNYSSELNVNALLLGDSALYLCASIPLTGGNNEQFFGPGTRLTVL.

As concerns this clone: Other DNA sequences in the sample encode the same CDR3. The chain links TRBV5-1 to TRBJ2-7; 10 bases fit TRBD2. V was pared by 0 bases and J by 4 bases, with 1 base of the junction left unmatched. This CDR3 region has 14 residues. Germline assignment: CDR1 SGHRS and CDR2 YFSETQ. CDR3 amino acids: CASSLGAGGYEQYF. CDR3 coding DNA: TGCGCCAGCAGCTTGGGAGCGGGAGGGTACGAGCAGTACTTC.

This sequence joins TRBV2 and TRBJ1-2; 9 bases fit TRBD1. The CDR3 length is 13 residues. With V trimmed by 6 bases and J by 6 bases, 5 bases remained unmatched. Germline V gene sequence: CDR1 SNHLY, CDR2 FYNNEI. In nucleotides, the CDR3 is TGTGCCAGCAGGGGACAGGGTTGGAATGGCTACACCTTC. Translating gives CASRGQGWNGYTF.

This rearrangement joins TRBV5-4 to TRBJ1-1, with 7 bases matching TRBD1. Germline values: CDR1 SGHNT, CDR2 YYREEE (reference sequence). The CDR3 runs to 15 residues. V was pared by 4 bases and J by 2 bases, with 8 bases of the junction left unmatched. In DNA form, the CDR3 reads TGTGCCAGCAGCCCCACAGGGACAGCCAACACTGAAGCTTTCTTT. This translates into CASSPTGTANTEAFF.

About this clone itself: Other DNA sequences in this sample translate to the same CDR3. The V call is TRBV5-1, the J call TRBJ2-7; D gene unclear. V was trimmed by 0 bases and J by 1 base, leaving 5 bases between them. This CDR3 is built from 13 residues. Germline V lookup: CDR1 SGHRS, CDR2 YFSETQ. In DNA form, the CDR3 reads TGCGCCAGCAGCTTGGCTTCTTCCTACGAGCAGTACTTC. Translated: CASSLASSYEQYF.

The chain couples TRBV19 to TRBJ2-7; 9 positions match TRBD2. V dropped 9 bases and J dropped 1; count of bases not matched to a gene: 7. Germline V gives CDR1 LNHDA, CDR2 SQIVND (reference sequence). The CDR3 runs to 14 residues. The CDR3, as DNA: TGTGCCAGCGAAGCGGGAGGCCCTTCCTACGAGCAGTACTTC. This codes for CASEAGGPSYEQYF.

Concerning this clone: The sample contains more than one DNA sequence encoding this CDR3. The CDR3 loop is CASSQGLRNTEAFF. CDR3 sequence (DNA): TGCGCCAGCAGCCAAGGTCTTAGGAACACTGAAGCTTTCTTT. The J gene is TRBJ1-1, the V gene TRBV4-3; D is undetermined. V was pared by 1 base and J by 1 base, with 7 bases between. Looked up from germline, CDR1 is LGHNA and CDR2 is YSLEER. The CDR3 totals 14 residues.

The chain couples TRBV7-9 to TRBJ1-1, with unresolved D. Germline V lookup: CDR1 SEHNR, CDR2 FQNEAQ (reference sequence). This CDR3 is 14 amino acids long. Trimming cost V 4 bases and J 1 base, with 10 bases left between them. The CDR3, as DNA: TGTGCCAGCAGCTCCGAAAAGGGGAACACTGAAGCTTTCTTT. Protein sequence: CASSSEKGNTEAFF. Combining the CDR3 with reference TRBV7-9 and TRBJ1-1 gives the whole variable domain DTGVSQNPRHKITKRGQNVTFRCDPISEHNRLYWYRQTLGQGPEFLTYFQNEAQLEKSRLLSDRFSAERPKGSFSTLEIQRTEQGDSAMYLCASSSEKGNTEAFFGQGTRLTVV.